The present T cell receptor (beta chain) was sequenced within a study of cytotoxic CD8 clonotypes in ibrutinib-treated CLL. Study conclusions and caveats: The study found baseline clonality above age-matched healthy donors, tracking circulating CD8+ T-cell counts. Among the clonotypes, public ones were uncommon and contracted or held stable on treatment.

As concerns this clone: Its antigen is undetermined.

Per the germline V gene, CDR1 is SGHDT and CDR2 is YYEEEE. The V and J ends lost 4 bases and 5 bases, in that order; junction bases with no gene match: 5. CDR3 length equals 15 residues. The repertoire was sequenced with immunoSEQ multiplex PCR; TCRdb's copy has only in-frame clones and lacks some. Among 150,000 or so clones listed, 77% were seen once. This sequence originates from a human donor with chronic lymphocytic leukemia. This specimen consisted of PBMCs, obtained after 12 months of ibrutinib treatment. V and J are TRBV5-6 and TRBJ2-5; 13 bases match TRBD2. CDR3 loop: CASSGGLAGFETQYF. The CDR3 nucleotides are TGTGCCAGCAGCGGGGGACTAGCGGGATTTGAGACCCAGTACTTC.